These T cell receptor beta chains were read from a single sample in a study of control samples from healthy donors and cancer patients. Measured with immunoSEQ multiplex PCR; TCRdb has only the in-frame clones, and not every one. The sample carries about 130,000 clones, about 95% recorded once. Sequenced sample: blood. The receptors come from a man under 40 in good health. Each CDR3 is given with its conserved first and last residue. A D gene is named only where the DNA matches it firmly. Size values are once, few and many counts, or a class for expanded clones, and some rows have none.

TRBD1 | TRBJ1-1 | once | TRBV6-5 | CATFYEGALNTEAFF | TGTGCCACCTTCTACGAGGGGGCATTGAACACTGAAGCTTTCTTT
NA | TRBJ2-2 | NA | TRBV28 | CASLSTDNTGELFF | TGTGCCAGCCTTTCGACAGACAACACCGGGGAGCTGTTTTTT
NA | TRBJ1-6 | few | TRBV5-1 | CASSLTGSSYNSPLHF | TGCGCCAGCAGCTTGACGGGCAGCTCCTATAATTCACCCCTCCACTTT
NA | TRBJ2-2 | NA | TRBV5-5 | CASSLSDLGELFF | TGTGCCAGCAGCTTGTCGGACCTCGGGGAGCTGTTTTTT
TRBD1 | TRBJ2-7 | NA | TRBV6-2/TRBV6-3 | CASSYARDRHF | TGTGCCAGCAGTTACGCCCGGGACAGACACTTC
NA | TRBJ2-7 | NA | TRBV27 | CASSLGFSSYEQYF | TGTGCCAGCAGTTTGGGTTTCAGCTCCTACGAGCAGTACTTC
NA | TRBJ1-1 | NA | TRBV6-5 | CASSDVRIMNTEAFF | TGTGCCAGCAGCGACGTACGGATCATGAACACTGAAGCTTTCTTT
TRBD1 | TRBJ1-2 | few | TRBV14 | CASSRRGLGYTF | TGTGCCAGCAGCCGCAGGGGGCTTGGCTACACCTTC
NA | TRBJ1-1 | NA | TRBV9 | CASSEFTGNTEAFF | TGTGCCAGCAGCGAGTTCACAGGGAACACTGAAGCTTTCTTT
TRBD1 | TRBJ1-6 | NA | TRBV9 | CASSDPRTGLNSPLHF | TGTGCCAGCAGCGACCCCCGGACAGGGTTGAATTCACCCCTCCACTTT
NA | TRBJ2-1 | NA | TRBV7-9 | CASSPPLARGYNEQFF | TGTGCCAGCAGCCCTCCCCTGGCGAGAGGGTACAATGAGCAGTTCTTC
TRBD1 | TRBJ1-5 | NA | TRBV6-2/TRBV6-3 | CASSYRQGKDQPQHF | TGTGCCAGCAGTTACCGACAGGGTAAGGATCAGCCCCAGCATTTT
NA | TRBJ2-7 | NA | TRBV6-1 | CASSEAIPDRLRGEQYF | TGTGCCAGCAGTGAAGCGATACCCGACAGGCTGAGAGGGGAGCAGTACTTC
NA | TRBJ2-7 | once | TRBV2 | CASNTDSYEQYF | TGTGCCAGCAACACGGACTCCTACGAGCAGTACTTC
NA | TRBJ1-1 | NA | TRBV15 | CATSRDRPSRGGTEAFF | TGTGCCACCAGCAGAGATCGACCTTCCAGGGGAGGTACTGAAGCTTTCTTT
TRBD2 | TRBJ2-7 | NA | TRBV2 | CASKSGGHYEQYF | TGTGCCAGCAAGAGCGGGGGCCATTACGAGCAGTACTTC
NA | TRBJ1-1 | NA | TRBV7-9 | CASSLVTIIWAMNTEAFF | TGTGCCAGCAGCTTAGTAACAATTATCTGGGCAATGAACACTGAAGCTTTCTTT
TRBD1 | TRBJ1-3 | NA | TRBV27 | CAIPADRGHGNTIYF | TGTGCCATCCCCGCGGACAGGGGGCATGGAAACACCATATATTTT
NA | TRBJ1-4 | NA | TRBV5-1 | CASSQGRTAGIATNEKLFF | TGCGCCAGCAGCCAGGGGCGTACGGCGGGGATAGCAACTAATGAAAAACTGTTTTTT
NA | TRBJ1-1 | NA | TRBV4-3 | CASSQSFGQTNTEAFF | TGCGCCAGCAGCCAATCCTTCGGGCAGACGAACACTGAAGCTTTCTTT
NA | TRBJ1-1 | NA | TRBV5-6 | CASSLRGPGVAFF | TGTGCCAGCAGCCTCCGGGGCCCCGGGGTAGCTTTCTTT
NA | TRBJ1-4 | NA | TRBV7-2 | CASSLVWGQVATNEKLFF | TGTGCCAGCAGCTTAGTATGGGGTCAAGTGGCAACTAATGAAAAACTGTTTTTT
TRBD1 | TRBJ1-1 | NA | TRBV18 | CASSPFPGGNTEAFF | TGTGCCAGCTCACCATTTCCAGGGGGGAACACTGAAGCTTTCTTT
TRBD1 | TRBJ2-7 | NA | TRBV5-6 | CASTGTEAYEQYF | TGTGCCAGCACGGGGACAGAGGCCTACGAGCAGTACTTC
TRBD2 | TRBJ2-7 | NA | TRBV7-9 | CASSLGASGENEQYF | TGTGCCAGCAGCTTAGGGGCTAGCGGGGAGAACGAGCAGTACTTC
TRBD1 | TRBJ2-5 | NA | TRBV5-4 | CASNTDRGRETQYF | TGTGCCAGCAACACGGACAGGGGGCGTGAGACCCAGTACTTC
NA | TRBJ2-7 | NA | TRBV19 | CASSDSYEQYF | TGTGCCAGTAGTGACTCCTACGAGCAGTACTTC
NA | TRBJ2-7 | NA | TRBV27 | CASSFGSGTYEQYF | TGTGCCAGCAGTTTTGGGTCAGGGACCTACGAGCAGTACTTC
NA | TRBJ2-7 | NA | TRBV7-2 | CASSLVAWRDYEQYF | TGTGCCAGCAGCTTAGTGGCCTGGCGGGACTACGAGCAGTACTTC
TRBD1 | TRBJ1-1 | NA | TRBV7-6 | CASSLGTGGLRTEAFF | TGTGCCAGCAGCTTAGGGACAGGGGGATTGAGGACTGAAGCTTTCTTT
NA | TRBJ2-5 | NA | TRBV11-1 | CASSPQGRGQETQYF | TGTGCCAGCAGCCCACAGGGAAGGGGCCAAGAGACCCAGTACTTC